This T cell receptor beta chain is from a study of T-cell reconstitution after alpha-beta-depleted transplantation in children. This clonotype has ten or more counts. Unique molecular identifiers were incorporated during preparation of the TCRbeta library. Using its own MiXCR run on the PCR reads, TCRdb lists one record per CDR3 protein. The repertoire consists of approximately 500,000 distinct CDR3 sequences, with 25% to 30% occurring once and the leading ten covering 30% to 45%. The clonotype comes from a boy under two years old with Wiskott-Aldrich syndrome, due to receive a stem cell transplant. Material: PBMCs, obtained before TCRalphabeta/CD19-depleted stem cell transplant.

The CDR3 region has the DNA TGTGCCAGCAGCTTGGGCGGTCCAGGGGAAAACATTCAGTACTTC. It translates to CASSLGGPGENIQYF. The V call is TRBV5-6, the J call TRBJ2-4; tentatively, D is TRBD1 (6 bases). Trimming shortened V by 0 bases and J by 5 bases, and 12 bases separated the two germline ends. The CDR3 sequence is 15 residues long. CDR1 SGHDT and CDR2 YYEEEE come from the germline V gene.